Each of the 16 T cell receptor beta chains below was sequenced from the same sample in a study of blood T cell repertoires in COVID-19 (dated by TCRdb to the early 2020s). Receptors were amplified or captured by the immunoSEQ multiplex PCR assay. In TCRdb, the immuneACCESS table is reduced to in-frame sequences with V and J assigned. These tables do not hold every clone; where another copy was compared, an unresolved V gene accounts for under half, and the others remain unexplained. Within this sample are approximately 140,000 clones, with roughly 85% of them counted one time only. More than 3% of the sample rests with the top ten. Sequencing was done on a sample of peripheral blood. The receptor source for this set is a man aged 70-80 years with acute or convalescent COVID-19.

The rearrangement uses TRBV19 and TRBJ1-5, with no clear D. This CDR3 has 14 amino acids. Trimming removed 7 bases at V and 0 bases at J, with 10 bases between. Germline V gene lookup returns CDR1 LNHDA and CDR2 SQIVND (reference sequence). In nucleotides, the CDR3 is TGTGCCAGTACCATAGCATTTAGCAATCAGCCCCAGCATTTT. Translation gives CASTIAFSNQPQHF.

The chain couples TRBV7-2 to TRBJ2-5; TRBD2 matches 7 bases. J was trimmed by 4 bases and V by 4 bases; bases with no gene match: 6. Germline assignment: CDR1 SGHTA and CDR2 FQGNSA. CDR3 length equals 14 residues. The CDR3 sequence: CASSSAGAGETQYF. As DNA, the CDR3 is TGTGCCAGCAGCTCGGCGGGAGCTGGAGAGACCCAGTACTTC.

V and J are TRBV25-1 and TRBJ2-1, with 11 bases fitting TRBD2. Germline loops: CDR1 MGHDK, CDR2 SYGVNS. CDR3 length equals 15 residues. V dropped 7 bases and J dropped 4; count of bases not matched to a gene: 6. The CDR3 is CASTPSGRPYNEQFF. DNA of the CDR3: TGTGCCAGCACTCCTAGCGGGAGGCCTTACAATGAGCAGTTCTTC.

The chain links TRBV2 to TRBJ2-7; a possible D gene is TRBD2 (7 bases). The CDR3 sequence is 14 residues long. Germline V gene lookup returns CDR1 SNHLY and CDR2 FYNNEI. The germline V and J ends were trimmed by 8 bases and 3 bases, with 17 bases remaining between them. The DNA of the CDR3 is TGTGCCAGCGCCGGGGGGCCTATCCTCTACGAGCAGTACTTC. It specifies CASAGGPILYEQYF.

The CDR3 nucleotides are TGTGCCAGCAGTTTAGGACTAGCGGGGCCCCGGACGGATACGCAGTATTTT. Translating gives CASSLGLAGPRTDTQYF. The chain joins TRBV28 to TRBJ2-3, with 12 positions matching TRBD2. V trimming: 2 bases; J trimming: 6 bases; junction bases outside the gene matches: 9. Looked up from germline, CDR1 is MDHEN and CDR2 is SYDVKM. This CDR3 is built from 17 residues.

In this sample, this clone turned up a few times. The J gene is TRBJ2-7, the V gene TRBV7-3, with a weak D call TRBD2 (6 bases). Deletions cut 11 bases from V and 2 bases from J, with 16 bases between. CDR1 is SGHTA and CDR2 is FQGTGA in the germline V gene. The CDR3 is 13 residues long. CDR3 nucleotide sequence: TGTGCCGGAGGAGGGGAACTAGCCTACGAGCAGTACTTC. This sequence encodes CAGGGELAYEQYF.

This clone was counted a single time. The V gene is TRBV28, the J gene TRBJ2-5, with TRBD1 identical over 7 bases. With V trimmed by 4 bases and J by 4 bases, 9 bases remained unmatched. Germline CDR1 MDHEN, CDR2 SYDVKM. This CDR3 has 15 amino acids. CDR3 protein: CASSSQGRSRETQYF. The CDR3 DNA reads as TGTGCCAGCAGTTCACAGGGGCGGTCGCGAGAGACCCAGTACTTC.

This clone was observed a few times. The rearrangement links TRBV9 to TRBJ1-1, with TRBD1 matching over 9 bases. In germline, CDR1 is SGDLS, CDR2 YYNGEE. Trimming cost V 4 bases and J 3 bases; bases outside gene matches: 7. The CDR3 is made up of 15 amino acids. CDR3 DNA sequence: TGTGCCAGCAGCACCTCAGGGACAGGGTACACTGAAGCTTTCTTT. Translation: CASSTSGTGYTEAFF. The full variable domain, with the rest looked up from reference TRBV9 and TRBJ1-1, is DSGVTQTPKHLITATGQRVTLRCSPRSGDLSVYWYQQSLDQGLQFLIQYYNGEERAKGNILERFSAQQFPDLHSELNLSSLELGDSALYFCASSTSGTGYTEAFFGQGTRLTVV.

The genes are TRBV28 and TRBJ1-6, with D perhaps matching TRBD1 (6 bases). The V gene's germline CDR1 is MDHEN and CDR2 SYDVKM. V lost 6 bases and J lost 3, with 9 bases in between. This CDR3 has 14 residues. The CDR3 DNA is TGTGCCAGCAGCGGACAGATCTATAATTCACCCCTCCACTTT. This gives the protein CASSGQIYNSPLHF.

The chain employs TRBV7-9 and TRBJ2-5; 8 nucleotides match TRBD2. The CDR3 consists of 16 residues. Germline V lookup: CDR1 SEHNR, CDR2 FQNEAQ (reference sequence). Losses at the gene ends were 4 bases for V and 4 bases for J; bases not matched to a gene: 11. The CDR3 DNA follows: TGTGCCAGCAGCTCCCGGGAGGGCCCATTTCTAGAGACCCAGTACTTC. It translates to CASSSREGPFLETQYF.

The chain recombines TRBV11-3 with TRBJ2-3; 10 bases fit TRBD1. Germline CDR1 SGHNT, CDR2 YENEEA. This CDR3 has 15 residues. The J segment lost 5 bases and the V segment lost 1 base, leaving 3 bases of the junction unmatched. CDR3 residues: CASSLGQGAEDTQYF. CDR3 nucleotide sequence: TGTGCCAGCAGCTTAGGACAGGGGGCGGAAGATACGCAGTATTTT. Together with reference TRBV11-3 and TRBJ2-3, the CDR3 gives the full variable domain: EAGVVQSPRYKIIEKKQPVAFWCNPISGHNTLYWYLQNLGQGPELLIRYENEEAVDDSQLPKDRFSAERLKGVDSTLKIQPAELGDSAVYLCASSLGQGAEDTQYFGPGTRLTVL.

The chain is built from TRBV7-9 and TRBJ2-1; 9 bases are shared with TRBD2. V shed 6 bases and J 7 bases; nucleotides not matched to a gene: 10. The germline V gene has CDR1 SEHNR and CDR2 FQNEAQ (reference sequence). CDR3 length equals 15 residues. CDR3 DNA: TGTGCCAGCAGGGCGGTTAGCGGGAGTACTAATGAGCAGTTCTTC. Its protein is CASRAVSGSTNEQFF.

This clone came up once. This chain uses TRBV23-1 with TRBJ1-2, with TRBD1 matching over 7 bases. TRBV23-1 is an ORF; its function is uncertain. This CDR3 has 12 amino acids. Unmatched junction bases numbered 1, after V lost 6 bases and J lost 3 bases. CDR3 nucleotide sequence: TGCGCCAGCAGCGACAGGGACTATGGCTACACCTTC. It codes for CASSDRDYGYTF.

The chain combines TRBV6-2 or TRBV6-3 with TRBJ2-5; a possible D gene is TRBD2 (6 bases). The CDR3 has 13 residues. Germline CDR1 reads MNHEY; CDR2 reads SVGEGT. Trimming stripped 2 bases from V and 5 bases from J, with 9 bases between. The CDR3 protein is CASSYAGRETQYF. Here the CDR3 DNA reads TGTGCCAGCAGTTACGCGGGGAGGGAGACCCAGTACTTC.

This rearrangement joins TRBV4-3 to TRBJ2-5; TRBD2 is a possible D gene (7 bases). From germline, CDR1 is LGHNA and CDR2 YSLEER. Trimming removed 0 bases at V and 5 bases at J, with 13 bases between. This CDR3 has 15 residues. The CDR3: CASSQEGGRGETQYF. Here the CDR3 DNA reads TGCGCCAGCAGCCAAGAAGGGGGGAGGGGTGAGACCCAGTACTTC.

The chain has TRBV6-2 or TRBV6-3 and TRBJ2-3; 10 bases line up with TRBD2. The CDR3 extends over 18 amino acids. The germline V gene has CDR1 MNHEY and CDR2 SVGEGT. V lost 2 bases to trimming and J lost 3 bases; unmatched junction nucleotides: 11. CDR3 DNA sequence: TGTGCCAGCAGTTACCTGCCTAGCGGGAGTAGGAGTACAGATACGCAGTATTTT. Translation: CASSYLPSGSRSTDTQYF.